This T cell receptor beta chain stems from a study of blood T cell repertoires in COVID-19. About the research overall: Samples came from the United States, Italy and Spain, spanning acute and convalescent COVID-19. PBMCs, B-cell-depleted T cells, or T cells provided the cDNA or gDNA that made up the material.

Generated by immunoSEQ multiplex PCR, the TCRdb table keeps only in-frame clones and is missing some. The sample lists about 55,000 clones; approximately 92% were seen once. The CDR3 loop spans 16 amino acids. Germline CDR1 reads SNHLY; CDR2 reads FYNNEI. Trimming took 5 bases from V and 5 from J; bases not matched to a gene: 5. The sample taken for sequencing was peripheral blood. The origin of this receptor is a human donor with active COVID-19. The donor label of this sample is uncertain. The chain is built from TRBV2 and TRBJ2-1; 14 bases map to TRBD2. The CDR3 sequence is CASSLGLAGDDNEQFF. The CDR3 DNA reads TGTGCCAGCAGTCTGGGACTAGCGGGAGACGACAATGAGCAGTTCTTC.